The 32 T cell receptor beta chains below come from one sample, sequenced in a study of cytomegalovirus exposure and HLA in healthy donors. PCR employed 60 Vbeta and 13 Jbeta primers. The method was immunoSEQ multiplex PCR; TCRdb's version includes in-frame clones alone and lacks a portion of them. The table has more than 95,000 clones, under 80% seen once. Sample: PBMCs. The receptors here all came from a woman aged 18-29 years in good health and CMV-seropositive.

This clone has more than one count but fewer than ten. This chain joins TRBV7-2 and TRBJ2-1; D possibly corresponds to TRBD1 (5 bases). Germline lookup yields CDR1 SGHTA and CDR2 FQGNSA. This CDR3 is built from 15 residues. Between the trimmed V and J ends, which lost 5 bases and 11 bases, there was a span of 22 bases. The CDR3 bases are TGTGCCAGCAGCCCCTACCGCTTTGGGGCAGTAAAGCAGTTCTTC. Translated: CASSPYRFGAVKQFF. Filled out from reference TRBV7-2 and TRBJ2-1, the complete variable domain reads GAGVSQSPSNKVTEKGKDVELRCDPISGHTALYWYRQSLGQGLEFLIYFQGNSAPDKSGLPSDRFSAERTGGSVSTLTIQRTQQEDSAVYLCASSPYRFGAVKQFFGPGTRLTVL.

The chain couples TRBV10-3 to TRBJ2-7; TRBD2 is a possible D gene (5 bases). Germline values: CDR1 ENHRY, CDR2 SYGVKD. Trimming left V 8 bases short and J 0 bases short, with 17 bases between. The CDR3 consists of 15 residues. CDR3 in DNA: TGTGCCATCTCGGCAGCCGGGATGGCCTCCTACGAGCAGTACTTC. This translates into CAISAAGMASYEQYF.

V is TRBV9 and J is TRBJ2-7, with TRBD1 as a possible D gene (6 bases). Between the trimmed V and J ends, which lost 6 bases and 2 bases, there was a span of 15 bases. In germline, CDR1 is SGDLS, CDR2 YYNGEE. This CDR3 has 14 amino acids. CDR3 bases: TGTGCCAGCATTAAGGACAGCGCGGCCTACGAGCAGTACTTC. Translated, it gives CASIKDSAAYEQYF.

V is TRBV19 and J is TRBJ2-7; 10 bases agree with TRBD2. Germline CDR1 is LNHDA and CDR2 is SQIVND (reference sequence). The length of the CDR3 is 14 residues. The junction had 4 bases not matched to a gene; V was cut back by 2 bases and J by 6 bases. CDR3 in amino acids: CASSISGRASEQYF. Written as DNA, the CDR3 is TGTGCCAGTAGTATAAGCGGGAGGGCCTCCGAGCAGTACTTC.

The chain joins TRBV18 to TRBJ1-2; D may be TRBD1 (6 bases). The germline V gene encodes CDR1 KGHSH and CDR2 LQKENI. The CDR3 has 16 amino acids. V was pared by 7 bases and J by 8 bases, with 26 bases between. The CDR3 loop reads CASFRGPEAGARGYTF. CDR3 DNA sequence: TGTGCCAGCTTCAGGGGCCCGGAGGCAGGGGCGCGCGGCTACACCTTC.

V gene TRBV18 combines with J gene TRBJ1-1, with D possibly TRBD1 on 5 matching bases. V was cut by 2 bases and J by 0 bases, with 7 bases left in between. CDR3 length: 14 amino acids. In germline, CDR1 is KGHSH, CDR2 LQKENI. DNA for the CDR3: TGTGCCAGCTCACCAAAGACAGTGAACACTGAAGCTTTCTTT. Residues: CASSPKTVNTEAFF.

The table lists this clone with a few counts. The chain couples TRBV10-1 to TRBJ1-6; D is perhaps TRBD1 (6 bases). The V end was cut by 10 bases, the J end by 10 bases, with 20 bases between. There are 14 residues in the CDR3. From germline, CDR1 is WNHNN and CDR2 SYGVQD (reference sequence). CDR3 in DNA: TGCGCCACCAGCATGGGGCAGGGGAGATCACCCCTCCACTTT. This encodes CATSMGQGRSPLHF.

J is TRBJ2-2 and V is TRBV6-5; 7 positions match TRBD1. Germline loops: CDR1 MNHEY, CDR2 SVGAGI. V lost 0 bases, J lost 6 bases, and 7 bases stayed unmatched. The CDR3 runs to 16 residues. This chain's CDR3 is CASSYSPTGSSGELFF. For the CDR3, the DNA is TGTGCCAGCAGTTACTCCCCGACAGGGAGCTCCGGGGAGCTGTTTTTT.

This clone was found a few times. The V call is TRBV4-1, the J call TRBJ2-1; 8 positions match TRBD1. The CDR3 totals 15 residues. V was clipped by 2 bases and J by 3 bases; unmatched bases: 3. CDR1 MGHRA and CDR2 YSYEKL come from the germline V gene. The CDR3 here is CASSQSGTGYNEQFF. In DNA form, the CDR3 reads TGCGCCAGCAGCCAATCCGGGACAGGCTACAATGAGCAGTTCTTC.

The V gene is TRBV29-1, the J gene TRBJ1-4; D may be TRBD1 (5 bases). This CDR3 comprises 12 residues. Trimming cost V 7 bases and J 8 bases, with 14 bases left between them. In germline, CDR1 is SQVTM, CDR2 ANQGSEA. Here the CDR3 reads CSAQGGEEKLFF. CDR3 nucleotide sequence: TGCAGCGCGCAGGGAGGTGAAGAAAAACTGTTTTTT.

This chain uses TRBV15 with TRBJ2-7; D perhaps matches TRBD1 (6 bases). The CDR3 loop spans 16 amino acids. Germline CDR1 LNHNV, CDR2 YYDKDF (reference sequence). The V and J ends lost 5 bases and 9 bases respectively, with 26 bases between them. The CDR3 protein is CATSEDSRLRSERQYF. DNA of the CDR3: TGTGCCACCAGCGAGGACAGCAGACTAAGGAGCGAGAGGCAGTACTTC.

This clone has a single count. The chain recombines TRBV11-2 with TRBJ2-1, with D possibly matching TRBD2 (6 bases). Looked up from germline, CDR1 is SGHAT and CDR2 is FQNNGV. Trimming stripped 2 bases from V and 3 bases from J, with 8 bases between. The CDR3 has 14 amino acids. CDR3 coding DNA: TGTGCCAGCAGCTTATCCGGGAGCTACAATGAGCAGTTCTTC. As protein: CASSLSGSYNEQFF.

The CDR3 nucleotides are TGTGCCAGCAACGACCGGACCTTAGGGGAAGATACGCAGTATTTT. Its translation is CASNDRTLGEDTQYF. The chain employs TRBV6-1 and TRBJ2-3, with D possibly TRBD1 on 5 matching bases. CDR1 and CDR2 (germline): MNHNS, SASEGT. V lost 7 bases and J lost 5, with 19 bases in between. CDR3 size: 15 residues.

This clone was seen once. The rearrangement links TRBV15 to TRBJ1-3; a weak D match, TRBD1 (6 bases). With 1 base removed from V and 2 bases from J, the gap between germline ends came to 18 bases. The CDR3 is 18 residues long. Germline loops: CDR1 LNHNV, CDR2 YYDKDF (reference sequence). The CDR3 bases are TGTGCCACCAGCAGAGGTGGGCGCGGGGGCGGCGCTGGAAACACCATATATTTT. Amino acid sequence: CATSRGGRGGGAGNTIYF.

The chain recombines TRBV7-7 with TRBJ1-2, with TRBD1 identical over 7 bases. Germline trimming cut 5 bases from V and 3 bases from J; bases unmatched to any gene: 9. Germline V gene sequence: CDR1 SSHAT, CDR2 FNYEAQ (reference sequence). CDR3 length equals 15 residues. CDR3: CASSRTTGNYYGYTF. The CDR3 DNA reads TGTGCCAGCAGCCGAACGACAGGGAACTACTATGGCTACACCTTC.

The chain is built from TRBV6-6 and TRBJ1-1; 8 positions agree with TRBD1. The CDR3 loop spans 14 amino acids. Germline CDR1 reads MNHNY; CDR2 reads SVGAGI (reference sequence). Trimming removed 4 bases from V and 2 bases from J; junction bases left unmatched: 3. CDR3 residues: CASSSTGANTEAFF. The CDR3 DNA follows: TGTGCCAGCAGTTCGACAGGGGCTAACACTGAAGCTTTCTTT.

This clone was counted once. The V and J genes are TRBV4-1 and TRBJ1-3; D ambiguous. The CDR3 loop spans 17 amino acids. Germline CDR1 is MGHRA and CDR2 is YSYEKL. The V and J ends lost 0 bases and 0 bases respectively, with 12 bases between them. The CDR3 DNA follows: TGCGCCAGCAGCCAAGAAGGAGGCGGATACTCTGGAAACACCATATATTTT. This encodes CASSQEGGGYSGNTIYF.

This chain links TRBV4-3 with TRBJ2-7; perhaps TRBD1 as D (6 bases). V lost 3 bases and J 0 bases, leaving 12 bases between the germline ends. This CDR3 comprises 15 residues. Germline-derived CDR1 and CDR2 are LGHNA and YSLEER. The CDR3 DNA reads as TGCGCCAGCAGCCAGTCTCAAGGGGGCTCCTACGAGCAGTACTTC. The encoded protein is CASSQSQGGSYEQYF.

This chain connects TRBV7-9 to TRBJ1-4; 8 nucleotides align to TRBD1. With V trimmed by 2 bases and J by 8 bases, 7 bases remained unmatched. The CDR3 consists of 15 residues. The germline V gene has CDR1 SEHNR and CDR2 FQNEAQ (reference sequence). The CDR3 sequence is CASSLPRTGLEKLFF. Here the CDR3 DNA reads TGTGCCAGCAGCTTACCCAGGACAGGGTTGGAAAAACTGTTTTTT. Looking up the rest from reference TRBV7-9 and TRBJ1-4 gives the full variable domain: DTGVSQNPRHKITKRGQNVTFRCDPISEHNRLYWYRQTLGQGPEFLTYFQNEAQLEKSRLLSDRFSAERPKGSFSTLEIQRTEQGDSAMYLCASSLPRTGLEKLFFGSGTQLSVL.

The chain combines TRBV5-4 with TRBJ2-5; 13 bases align to TRBD2. CDR3 length: 16 residues. Germline V gene lookup returns CDR1 SGHNT and CDR2 YYREEE (reference sequence). V dropped 1 base and J dropped 5; count of bases not matched to a gene: 5. CDR3 DNA: TGTGCCAGCAGCTTGTGGACTAGCGGGAGTTGGGAGACCCAGTACTTC. Translating it yields CASSLWTSGSWETQYF.

The chain uses TRBV5-6 and TRBJ2-1; TRBD2 matches 9 bases. V dropped 4 bases and J dropped 3; count of bases not matched to a gene: 5. From germline, CDR1 is SGHDT and CDR2 YYEEEE. This CDR3 has 15 amino acids. The CDR3 region is CASSPSGTHYNEQFF. For the CDR3, the DNA is TGTGCCAGCAGCCCTAGCGGGACCCACTACAATGAGCAGTTCTTC.

In this sample, this clone turned up a few times. The chain links TRBV6-1 to TRBJ2-3; D might be TRBD1 (6 bases). This CDR3 spans 15 amino acids. CDR1 and CDR2 (germline): MNHNS, SASEGT. V shed 3 bases and J shed 2 bases, with 12 bases lying between them. The CDR3 sequence is CASSEGARNTDTQYF. The CDR3 DNA reads as TGTGCCAGCAGTGAGGGGGCCCGCAACACAGATACGCAGTATTTT.

The DNA for the CDR3 is TGCGCCAGCAGACCCAGACAGGGCGTCCTGCTAACTAATGAAAAACTGTTTTTT. The encoded protein is CASRPRQGVLLTNEKLFF. The genes are TRBV5-1 and TRBJ1-4; the match to TRBD1 covers 7 bases. CDR1 and CDR2 from the germline V gene are SGHRS and YFSETQ. J was trimmed by 1 base and V by 5 bases; bases with no gene match: 14. CDR3 length equals 18 residues.

The rearrangement joins TRBV11-1 to TRBJ1-1; 9 bases map to TRBD1. Losses at the gene ends were 5 bases for V and 8 bases for J; bases not matched to a gene: 12. From germline, CDR1 is SGHAT and CDR2 FQDESV (reference sequence). The CDR3 length is 15 residues. CDR3 amino acids: CASSPGGDRAHEAFF. For the CDR3, the DNA is TGTGCCAGCAGCCCTGGGGGGGACAGGGCCCACGAAGCTTTCTTT.

A word on this clone: The junction departs from germline at one end; a sequencing error may be responsible. The chain recombines TRBV7-7 with TRBJ2-1, with TRBD1 identical over 8 bases. This CDR3 spans 13 amino acids. Germline CDR1 reads SSHAT; CDR2 reads FNYEAQ (reference sequence). As DNA, the CDR3 is TGTGCTAGCAGCCAGGACAGGGAAAATGAGCAGTTCTTC. Protein product: CASSQDRENEQFF. Filled out from reference TRBV7-7 and TRBJ2-1, the complete variable domain reads GAGVSQSPRYKVTKRGQDVTLRCDPISSHATLYWYQQALGQGPEFLTYFNYEAQPDKSGLPSDRFSAERPEGSISTLTIQRTEQRDSAMYRCASSQDRENEQFFGPGTRLTVL.

J is TRBJ1-5 and V is TRBV27; 7 bases map to TRBD1. This CDR3 region has 17 residues. The V gene's germline CDR1 is MNHEY and CDR2 SMNVEV (reference sequence). The V segment lost 5 bases and the J segment 0 bases; nucleotides outside the gene matches: 10. CDR3 in DNA: TGTGCCAGCAGTCCCGGGACAGTCCACCTTAGCAATCAGCCCCAGCATTTT. Its protein product is CASSPGTVHLSNQPQHF.

The J gene is TRBJ1-1, the V gene TRBV2, with 8 bases matching TRBD1. J lost 3 bases, V lost 9 bases, and 15 bases had no gene match. The CDR3 runs to 16 residues. CDR1 SNHLY and CDR2 FYNNEI come from the germline V gene. CDR3 residues: CARRTGRDWLDTEAFF. Here the CDR3 DNA reads TGTGCCAGGAGGACAGGGAGGGATTGGCTGGACACTGAAGCTTTCTTT.

This sequence joins TRBV7-3 and TRBJ1-5; tentatively, D is TRBD1 (6 bases). The V end lost 5 bases, the J end lost 0 bases, and 20 bases lay between the germline ends. CDR3 size: 18 residues. From germline, CDR1 is SGHTA and CDR2 FQGTGA. DNA of the CDR3: TGTGCCAGCAGCCAGGGGACCTACGTCCACAATAGCAATCAGCCCCAGCATTTT. Amino acid sequence: CASSQGTYVHNSNQPQHF. Full variable domain (rest looked up from reference TRBV7-3 and TRBJ1-5): GAGVSQTPSNKVTEKGKYVELRCDPISGHTALYWYRQSLGQGPEFLIYFQGTGAADDSGLPNDRFFAVRPEGSVSTLKIQRTERGDSAVYLCASSQGTYVHNSNQPQHFGDGTRLSIL.

The gene calls are TRBV7-3 and TRBJ2-3, with 11 positions matching TRBD2. Losses at the gene ends were 5 bases for V and 1 base for J; bases not matched to a gene: 11. The CDR3 contains 18 residues. CDR1 and CDR2 from the germline V gene are SGHTA and FQGTGA. The CDR3 sequence: CASSPGTSGGVGTDTQYF. The CDR3 DNA reads as TGTGCCAGCAGCCCCGGGACTAGCGGAGGGGTGGGCACAGATACGCAGTATTTT.

In this sample, this clone turned up once. One end of the junction varies from germline; a read error may be responsible. The chain combines TRBV18 with TRBJ2-7; D not certain. The CDR3 totals 12 residues. CDR1 and CDR2 (germline): KGHSH, LQKENI. Here the CDR3 reads CASSPRAYEQYF. The CDR3 DNA sequence: TGTGCCAGCTCTCCACGGGCGTACGAGCAGTACTTC.

This chain links TRBV15 with TRBJ2-1, with a tentative D call TRBD2 (5 bases). CDR1 is LNHNV, CDR2 YYDKDF, per germline (reference sequence). The CDR3 contains 14 residues. With 2 bases removed from V and 7 bases from J, the gap between germline ends came to 12 bases. In nucleotides, the CDR3 is TGTGCCACCAGCAGACGCCGGGAAGGTAATGAGCAGTTCTTC. Translated: CATSRRREGNEQFF.

The count of this clone is one. The CDR3 sequence is CASSLKGGNEQFF. The CDR3 nucleotides are TGTGCCAGCAGCTTAAAGGGAGGGAATGAGCAGTTCTTC. J is TRBJ2-1 and V is TRBV7-2, with 7 bases aligning to TRBD2. Germline CDR1 SGHTA, CDR2 FQGNSA. CDR3 size: 13 residues. The trim removed 2 bases at V and 7 bases at J, leaving 2 bases unmatched. The full variable domain, its missing parts supplied by reference TRBV7-2 and TRBJ2-1, is GAGVSQSPSNKVTEKGKDVELRCDPISGHTALYWYRQSLGQGLEFLIYFQGNSAPDKSGLPSDRFSAERTGGSVSTLTIQRTQQEDSAVYLCASSLKGGNEQFFGPGTRLTVL.